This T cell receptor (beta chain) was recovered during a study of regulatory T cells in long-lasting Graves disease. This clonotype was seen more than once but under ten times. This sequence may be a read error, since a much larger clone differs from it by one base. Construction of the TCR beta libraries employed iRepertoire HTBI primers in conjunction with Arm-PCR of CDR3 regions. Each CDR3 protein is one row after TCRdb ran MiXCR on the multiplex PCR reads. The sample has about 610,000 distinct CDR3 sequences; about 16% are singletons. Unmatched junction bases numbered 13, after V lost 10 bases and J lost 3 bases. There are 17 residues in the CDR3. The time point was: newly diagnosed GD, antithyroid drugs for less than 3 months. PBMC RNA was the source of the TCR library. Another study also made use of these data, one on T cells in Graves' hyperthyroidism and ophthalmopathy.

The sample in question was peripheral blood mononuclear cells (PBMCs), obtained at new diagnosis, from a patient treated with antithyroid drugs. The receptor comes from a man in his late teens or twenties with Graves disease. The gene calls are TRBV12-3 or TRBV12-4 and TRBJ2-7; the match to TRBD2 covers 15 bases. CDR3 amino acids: CATKPGTSGRIGYEQYF. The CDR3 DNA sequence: TGTGCCACAAAACCCGGGACTAGCGGGAGGATTGGCTACGAGCAGTACTTC.